Presented here are 4 T cell receptor beta chains from one specimen sequenced in a study of regulatory T cells in long-lasting Graves disease. Time point given: newly diagnosed GD, antithyroid drugs for less than 3 months. Extracted RNA from PBMCs served as the source of the TCR library. According to the study, TCR beta libraries were built with iRepertoire HTBI primers and CDR3-region Arm-PCR. TCRdb called the multiplex PCR reads again in MiXCR, with one record for every CDR3 protein. The table shows hundreds of thousands of distinct CDR3 sequences, with under 20% occurring only once. Sample: peripheral blood mononuclear cells (PBMCs), taken at new diagnosis, from a patient treated with antithyroid drugs. Source of these receptors: a female donor with Graves disease.

This clonotype has at least ten counts. The chain has TRBV20-1 and TRBJ2-2; no reliable D call. The V gene's germline CDR1 is DFQATT and CDR2 SNEGSKA (reference sequence). Deletions cut 0 bases from V and 1 base from J, with 3 bases between. The CDR3 contains 13 residues. CDR3 coding DNA: TGCAGTGCTAGAGATTGGAACACCGGGGAGCTGTTTTTT. It translates to CSARDWNTGELFF.

Concerning this clonotype: With a far larger clone one base away, a read error is the likely cause. This chain joins TRBV7-9 and TRBJ2-5, with D perhaps TRBD1 or TRBD2 (6 bases each). Trimming removed 5 bases from V and 6 bases from J, with 13 bases in between. Germline values: CDR1 SEHNR, CDR2 FQNEAQ (reference sequence). This CDR3 has 13 amino acids. For the CDR3, the DNA is TGTGCCAGCAGCCCCAGGGGCGGGAAGACCCAGTACTTC. It translates to CASSPRGGKTQYF.

Many counts were recorded for this clonotype. V is TRBV7-9 and J is TRBJ2-1; 7 bases match TRBD2. The germline CDR1 and CDR2 sequences are SEHNR and FQNEAQ (reference sequence). V shed 5 bases and J 0 bases; nucleotides not matched to a gene: 4. CDR3 length equals 15 residues. In DNA, the CDR3 is TGTGCCAGCAGCCCGCTAGCGGTCTCCTACAATGAGCAGTTCTTC. Protein sequence: CASSPLAVSYNEQFF.

For this clonotype: With only one base between it and a far larger clone, this is likely a read error. J is TRBJ2-3 and V is TRBV11-2, with D perhaps matching TRBD1 or TRBD2 (5 bases each). This CDR3 has 15 residues. Per the germline V gene, CDR1 is SGHAT and CDR2 is FQNNGV. The CDR3 is CASSLATGRPSETFF. CDR3 in DNA: TGTGCCAGCAGCTTAGCCACGGGACGCCCGTCTGAAACTTTCTTT.